This T cell receptor (beta chain) came from a study of T cell changes during pregnancy in multiple sclerosis. The protocol was immunoSEQ multiplex PCR, while the TCRdb copy is restricted to in-frame clones and leaves out a portion. The sample comprises over 65,000 clones, about 89% of which are singletons, and 0.7% to 0.95% rests with the top ten. Germline V gene data show CDR1 as SGHDT and CDR2 as YYEEEE. The CDR3 loop spans 13 amino acids. Between the trimmed V and J ends, which lost 1 base and 2 bases, there was a span of 6 bases. The chain carries TRBV5-6 and TRBJ2-5; D is unresolved. The sequencing here drew on peripheral blood, taken in the second trimester of pregnancy. The sequence was obtained from a female donor with multiple sclerosis, enrolled in a pregnancy study. The CDR3 region has the DNA TGTGCCAGCAGCTTGACACCTCAAGAGACCCAGTACTTC. It encodes CASSLTPQETQYF. Full variable domain (missing parts from reference TRBV5-6 and TRBJ2-5): DAGVTQSPTHLIKTRGQQVTLRCSPKSGHDTVSWYQQALGQGPQFIFQYYEEEERQRGNFPDRFSGHQFPNYSSELNVNALLLGDSALYLCASSLTPQETQYFGPGTRLLVL.